One and the same sample provided the 9 T cell receptor beta chains below, sequenced in a study of cytomegalovirus exposure and HLA in healthy donors. Vbeta (60) and Jbeta (13) primers were used in the PCR. Assay: immunoSEQ multiplex PCR; the TCRdb copy retains only in-frame clones and omits some. The sample lists 150,000 to 200,000 clones; roughly 80% were seen once. The sample comprised PBMCs. Receptors originate from a female donor in good health and CMV-seronegative.

V gene TRBV4-3 combines with J gene TRBJ1-3; no clear D gene. The germline V and J ends were trimmed by 4 bases and 5 bases, with 21 bases remaining between them. This CDR3 comprises 17 residues. CDR1 and CDR2 from the germline V gene are LGHNA and YSLEER. CDR3 coding DNA: TGCGCCAGCAGCCCCCAGGCAAGCCGATTTATGCGAAACACCATATATTTT. It codes for CASSPQASRFMRNTIYF.

The chain carries TRBV28 and TRBJ2-1, with TRBD2 identical over 13 bases. CDR3 length: 14 amino acids. Trimming removed 7 bases from V and 7 bases from J; junction bases left unmatched: 4. Germline loops: CDR1 MDHEN, CDR2 SYDVKM. The CDR3 protein is CASTETSGRNEQFF. Written as DNA, the CDR3 is TGTGCCAGCACCGAGACTAGCGGGAGGAATGAGCAGTTCTTC.

This clone has a handful of counts. The chain recombines TRBV11-2 with TRBJ1-3, with a weak D call TRBD1 (5 bases). The length of the CDR3 is 17 residues. Germline V gene lookup returns CDR1 SGHAT and CDR2 FQNNGV. Trimming shortened V by 5 bases and J by 3 bases, and 20 bases separated the two germline ends. The CDR3 loop reads CASSQRGRQRIGNTIYF. DNA for the CDR3: TGTGCCAGCAGCCAAAGAGGTCGACAGAGAATTGGAAACACCATATATTTT.

The chain carries TRBV5-6 and TRBJ1-1; no clear D gene. Per the germline V gene, CDR1 is SGHDT and CDR2 is YYEEEE. This CDR3 region has 11 residues. V lost 0 bases, J lost 11 bases, and 8 bases lay in between. In nucleotides, the CDR3 is TGTGCCAGCAGCTTGGCCGGGTTGGCTTTCTTT. Protein sequence: CASSLAGLAFF.

This rearrangement joins TRBV28 to TRBJ2-7; 8 bases are a match to TRBD1. The length of the CDR3 is 16 residues. Germline trimming cut 6 bases from V and 2 bases from J; bases unmatched to any gene: 12. CDR1 and CDR2 (germline): MDHEN, SYDVKM. DNA for the CDR3: TGTGCCAGCAGACGGCTCAGGGGGCAAACCGCCTACGAGCAGTACTTC. Protein: CASRRLRGQTAYEQYF.

The rearrangement links TRBV6-5 to TRBJ2-1; 10 positions match TRBD2. The CDR3 extends over 15 amino acids. Unmatched junction bases numbered 2, after V lost 1 base and J lost 5 bases. Per the germline V gene, CDR1 is MNHEY and CDR2 is SVGAGI. CDR3 region: CASSYYSGGHNEQFF. DNA for the CDR3: TGTGCCAGCAGTTACTATAGCGGGGGGCACAATGAGCAGTTCTTC.

This chain connects TRBV4-3 to TRBJ1-1, with D perhaps matching TRBD1 (5 bases). The length of the CDR3 is 14 residues. The germline V gene has CDR1 LGHNA and CDR2 YSLEER. Trimming took 1 base from V and 3 from J, leaving 9 bases between them. The CDR3 region has the DNA TGCGCCAGCAGCCAAGGGGTGACAGACACTGAAGCTTTCTTT. As protein: CASSQGVTDTEAFF.

In its sample, this clone was seen once. The chain has TRBV19 and TRBJ1-1, with D maybe TRBD1 (6 bases). The CDR3 loop spans 13 amino acids. V lost 7 bases to trimming and J lost 1 base, with 10 bases between them. The germline V gene has CDR1 LNHDA and CDR2 SQIVND (reference sequence). CDR3 residues: CASNQGQNTEAFF. CDR3 bases: TGTGCCAGTAACCAGGGGCAGAACACTGAAGCTTTCTTT.

The J gene is TRBJ1-1, the V gene TRBV28; tentative D call: TRBD1 (6 bases). The CDR3 length is 12 residues. Germline CDR1 and CDR2: MDHEN and SYDVKM. Between the trimmed V and J ends, which lost 5 bases and 9 bases, there was a span of 13 bases. CDR3 region: CASSLLQGKAFF. The CDR3 bases are TGTGCCAGCAGTCTCCTACAGGGAAAAGCTTTCTTT.